This T cell receptor (beta chain) was recorded in a study of blood T cell repertoires in COVID-19. Repertoires were generated with immunoSEQ multiplex PCR, while TCRdb's copy carries only in-frame clones and drops some. The sample records roughly 250,000 clones, 80% to 90% being singletons. The V end was cut by 3 bases, the J end by 6 bases, with 12 bases between. Germline-derived CDR1 and CDR2 are SGHNT and YYREEE (reference sequence). CDR3 length equals 14 residues. This TCR was recovered from a man aged 25 to 40 with acute or convalescent COVID-19. The chain recombines TRBV5-4 with TRBJ1-4, with a weak D call TRBD1 (5 bases). Sample: peripheral blood. The CDR3 spells CASSSTGPDEKLFF. CDR3 DNA: TGTGCCAGCAGCTCTACAGGCCCAGATGAAAAACTGTTTTTT.